This TCR beta chain was sequenced for a study of blood T cell repertoires in COVID-19. Here immunoSEQ multiplex PCR was the method, and the copy in TCRdb shows in-frame clones only, minus some. The sample carries 45,000 to 70,000 clones, roughly nine tenths recorded once. The CDR3 has 15 amino acids. Trimming at V came to 5 bases and at J to 4 bases, leaving 8 bases not matched to a gene. Germline CDR1 reads SGHVS; CDR2 reads FQNEAQ. The source of this sequence is a woman of 80 years or more with COVID-19, enrolled during active disease. V and J are TRBV7-8 and TRBJ2-3; 8 bases fit TRBD1. Sequencing was done on a sample of peripheral blood. CDR3 in amino acids: CASSRTGLKADTQYF. CDR3 nucleotide sequence: TGTGCCAGCAGCCGGACAGGGCTTAAAGCAGATACGCAGTATTTT.